This T cell receptor beta chain was retrieved from a study of blood T cell repertoires in COVID-19. Data came from immunoSEQ multiplex PCR; TCRdb stores just in-frame clones and leaves some out. Found here are some 66,000 clones, approximately 93% of them singletons; the top ten hold 2.9%. Germline loops: CDR1 SGHRS, CDR2 YFSETQ. V shed 3 bases and J 1 base; nucleotides not matched to a gene: 2. The CDR3 sequence is 14 residues long. Sequencing was done on a sample of peripheral blood. V gene TRBV5-1 combines with J gene TRBJ2-5, with 8 bases matching TRBD1. The receptor was isolated from a man between 65 and 85 years old with active COVID-19. The CDR3 protein is CASSSQGGQETQYF. Here the CDR3 DNA reads TGCGCCAGCAGCTCACAGGGGGGCCAAGAGACCCAGTACTTC.